This TCR beta chain was recovered during a study of cytomegalovirus exposure and HLA in healthy donors. V shed 6 bases, J shed 7 bases, and the junction held 4 bases outside the gene matches. This CDR3 spans 14 amino acids. Per germline, CDR1 LNHDA and CDR2 SQIVND (reference sequence). Study results and limitations: With later analysis, a missense DCLRE1C variant became linked to TCR beta V- and J-gene trimming. Sequencing probably produced one cluster of sequence variants that were highly shared.

60 Vbeta and 13 Jbeta primers were used in PCR. Original analysis: A later analysis tallied about 80 million unique TCR beta chains, about 11 million of them shared. Assay used: immunoSEQ multiplex PCR; TCRdb lists only in-frame clones, some missing. That table gives V, J and clone size, and the DNA gave D and trimming. Of some 120,000 clones detected, roughly 68% appear once; the ten largest clones hold 5.8%. Although they were nominally healthy when sampled, donors likely had unrecorded immune exposures. For this clone: Its target is unknown.

This chain joins TRBV19 and TRBJ1-6; TRBD1 agrees at 9 bases. This receptor was obtained from a woman in her forties or fifties in good health and CMV-seropositive. Sequenced input: PBMCs. The CDR3 sequence is CASRGTGRNSPLHF. The CDR3 DNA follows: TGTGCCAGTAGGGGGACAGGGAGGAATTCACCCCTCCACTTT.